The clone carrying this T cell receptor beta chain was counted between two and nine times. The sample belongs to a study of identical twins. Deletions cut 3 bases from V and 6 bases from J, with 13 bases between. This CDR3 has 14 residues. All donors were healthy, and all were Caucasian. Each CDR3 protein is one row after TCRdb ran MiXCR on the 5' RACE reads. This sample has about 690,000 distinct CDR3 sequences, with 21% found just once. These data also formed part of another study, on T cells expressing NK-cell markers. That publication notes: Sequencing of TCR beta repertoires drew on sorted CD3+CD56+NKG2C+, CD3+CD56+NKG2C- and CD3+CD56-NKG2C+ T cells. The CD3+CD56-NKG2C+ fraction of a handful of donors was likewise dominated by these clonotypes.

The specimen was PBMCs. The chain joins TRBV12-3 or TRBV12-4 to TRBJ2-3, with TRBD2 as a possible D gene (6 bases). The clonotype originates from a woman younger than 35 in good health. CDR3 in DNA: TGTGCCAGCAGTTTCCTACTAGCAAGCGATACGCAGTATTTT. It codes for CASSFLLASDTQYF.